A single sample is the source of the 25 T cell receptor beta chains below, sequenced in a study of blood T cell repertoires in COVID-19. Sequencing used immunoSEQ multiplex PCR; TCRdb keeps in-frame clones, though not all of them. This table holds more than 200,000 clones, more than 65% found once. Sequences were obtained from peripheral blood. These receptors were taken from a man in his fifties or sixties with active or convalescent COVID-19.

The chain employs TRBV6-5 and TRBJ1-1; no clear D. In germline, CDR1 is MNHEY, CDR2 SVGAGI. The CDR3 totals 16 residues. The germline V and J ends were trimmed by 2 bases and 0 bases, with 13 bases remaining between them. The chain's CDR3 is CASSYGLTRMNTEAFF. The CDR3 DNA reads as TGTGCCAGCAGTTACGGACTGACACGCATGAACACTGAAGCTTTCTTT.

The chain links TRBV6-4 to TRBJ1-6, with D possibly matching TRBD1 (6 bases). The CDR3 runs 15 residues. V shed 0 bases and J shed 8 bases, with 11 bases lying between them. Germline CDR1 reads MRHNA; CDR2 reads SNTAGT. The CDR3 region has the DNA TGTGCCAGCAGTGACTCGATGGCAGGGGATTCACCCCTCCACTTT. Residues: CASSDSMAGDSPLHF.

This sequence joins TRBV10-1 and TRBJ2-1; 9 bases are a match to TRBD1. V lost 2 bases to trimming and J lost 9 bases; unmatched junction nucleotides: 5. CDR1 and CDR2 from the germline V gene are WNHNN and SYGVQD (reference sequence). The CDR3 totals 14 residues. In nucleotides, the CDR3 is TGCGCCAGCAGTGAGCCGGGACAGGGCATTGAGCAGTTCTTC. It encodes CASSEPGQGIEQFF.

The chain employs TRBV5-1 and TRBJ2-2, with 9 bases lining up with TRBD1. The CDR3 is 15 amino acids. V trimming: 4 bases; J trimming: 7 bases; junction bases outside the gene matches: 8. Germline CDR1 reads SGHRS; CDR2 reads YFSETQ. CDR3 sequence: CASSPTGTGNGELFF. CDR3 sequence (DNA): TGCGCCAGCAGCCCCACCGGGACAGGGAACGGGGAGCTGTTTTTT.

The rearrangement joins TRBV30 to TRBJ2-5; 9 positions match TRBD2. The CDR3 contains 15 residues. Germline CDR1 GTSNPN, CDR2 SVGIG (reference sequence). V was pared by 0 bases and J by 1 base, with 3 bases of the junction left unmatched. CDR3 sequence reads: CAWSVGAGGQETQYF. CDR3 sequence (DNA): TGTGCCTGGAGTGTTGGAGCGGGGGGCCAAGAGACCCAGTACTTC. Supplemented by reference TRBV30 and TRBJ2-5, the full variable domain reads SQTIHQWPATLVQPVGSPLSLECTVEGTSNPNLYWYRQAAGRGLQLLFYSVGIGQISSEVPQNLSASRPQDRQFILSSKKLLLSDSGFYLCAWSVGAGGQETQYFGPGTRLLVL.

The rearrangement links TRBV3-1 (or the pseudogene TRBV3-2) to TRBJ2-5, with TRBD2 matching 11 bases. With 5 bases clipped from V and 9 bases from J, the junction kept 8 bases outside the gene matches. CDR3 length equals 14 residues. The germline V gene has CDR1 LGHDT and CDR2 YNNKEL (reference sequence). CDR3 residues: CASSTSGGMLAQYF. The CDR3 DNA is TGTGCCAGCAGCACTAGCGGGGGAATGTTGGCCCAGTACTTC.

The chain combines TRBV6-2 or TRBV6-3 with TRBJ2-3; D not certain. The germline CDR1 and CDR2 sequences are MNHEY and SVGEGT. V was shortened by 4 bases and J by 0 bases, with 17 bases between the two germline ends. This CDR3 region has 17 residues. As DNA, the CDR3 is TGTGCCAGCAGTTTCGTGGCCTCCTCCTCTAGCACAGATACGCAGTATTTT. Translation gives CASSFVASSSSTDTQYF.

The gene calls are TRBV7-2 and TRBJ2-5, with 12 bases lining up with TRBD2. This CDR3 region has 16 residues. V was clipped by 2 bases and J by 2 bases; unmatched bases: 3. Germline V gives CDR1 SGHTA, CDR2 FQGNSA. For the CDR3, the DNA is TGTGCCAGCAGCTTACTTCTAGCGGGGGGGCAAGAGACCCAGTACTTC. It codes for CASSLLLAGGQETQYF.

This clone was picked up one time. The CDR3 loop reads CASSVGDFLSSGNTIYF. The CDR3 nucleotides read TGTGCCAGCAGCGTGGGGGACTTTCTGAGCTCTGGAAACACCATATATTTT. This chain links TRBV9 with TRBJ1-3; tentative D call: TRBD1 (5 bases). The CDR3 sequence is 17 residues long. Germline V gene lookup returns CDR1 SGDLS and CDR2 YYNGEE. V was trimmed by 2 bases and J by 0 bases, leaving 15 bases between them.

The chain recombines TRBV19 with TRBJ2-2; a weak D match, TRBD1 (5 bases). The germline V gene encodes CDR1 LNHDA and CDR2 SQIVND (reference sequence). The length of the CDR3 is 14 residues. The V gene lost 5 bases and the J gene lost 0 bases, with 7 bases spanning the gap. The CDR3 bases are TGTGCCAGTAGTGTACAGGCGAACACCGGGGAGCTGTTTTTT. It is translated as CASSVQANTGELFF.

This chain links TRBV5-1 with TRBJ2-2; D is possibly TRBD1 (5 bases). V was clipped by 0 bases and J by 4 bases, with 13 bases between them. The germline V gene encodes CDR1 SGHRS and CDR2 YFSETQ. CDR3 length: 16 residues. The CDR3 sequence is CASSLATDRGTGELFF. The CDR3 nucleotides are TGCGCCAGCAGCTTGGCGACAGACCGCGGCACCGGGGAGCTGTTTTTT.

The chain links TRBV7-6 to TRBJ2-7, with 9 bases fitting TRBD1. Looked up from germline, CDR1 is SGHVS and CDR2 is FNYEAQ. V lost 4 bases, J lost 2 bases, and 6 bases stayed unmatched. CDR3 size: 15 residues. The CDR3 sequence: CASSSPGQGAYEQYF. CDR3 bases: TGTGCCAGCAGCTCCCCGGGACAGGGAGCCTACGAGCAGTACTTC. The full variable domain, its missing parts supplied by reference TRBV7-6 and TRBJ2-7, is GAGVSQSPRYKVTKRGQDVALRCDPISGHVSLYWYRQALGQGPEFLTYFNYEAQQDKSGLPNDRFSAERPEGSISTLTIQRTEQRDSAMYRCASSSPGQGAYEQYFGPGTRLTVT.

The chain has TRBV19 and TRBJ2-3; TRBD2 aligns across 8 bases. Germline V gives CDR1 LNHDA, CDR2 SQIVND (reference sequence). This CDR3 has 15 residues. V dropped 2 bases and J dropped 5; count of bases not matched to a gene: 6. CDR3 sequence reads: CASSIRGTSQDTQYF. The CDR3, as DNA: TGTGCCAGTAGTATACGGGGGACTAGTCAAGATACGCAGTATTTT.

DNA for the CDR3: TGTGCCAGCAGTTACTCTAGCGGCTACCACCAAGAGACCCAGTACTTC. Protein product: CASSYSSGYHQETQYF. The rearrangement uses TRBV6-5 and TRBJ2-5, with D tentatively TRBD2 (6 bases). This CDR3 spans 16 amino acids. CDR1 is MNHEY, CDR2 SVGAGI, per germline. V was clipped by 0 bases and J by 0 bases, with 11 bases between them.

The CDR3 is CASGDSQETQYF. The CDR3 DNA reads TGTGCTAGTGGGGACAGCCAAGAGACCCAGTACTTC. The chain links TRBV12-5 to TRBJ2-5; weak D call: TRBD1 (6 bases). The germline V gene has CDR1 LGHNT and CDR2 FRNRAP. V lost 6 bases to trimming and J lost 1 base, with 6 bases between them. The CDR3 sequence is 12 residues long. The full variable domain, rest sourced from reference TRBV12-5 and TRBJ2-5, is DARVTQTPRHKVTEMGQEVTMRCQPILGHNTVFWYRQTMMQGLELLAYFRNRAPLDDSGMPKDRFSAEMPDATLATLKIQPSEPRDSAVYFCASGDSQETQYFGPGTRLLVL.

This clone occurred once. V usage is TRBV12-5 and J usage is TRBJ2-7, with 9 nucleotides matching TRBD2. From germline, CDR1 is LGHNT and CDR2 FRNRAP. V lost 2 bases, J lost 3 bases, and 14 bases stayed unmatched. The CDR3 extends over 18 amino acids. The CDR3 bases are TGTGCTAGTGGTTTGCCCCCAAACATAGCGGGGGCCCGCTACGAGCAGTACTTC. Translated: CASGLPPNIAGARYEQYF.

The chain couples TRBV6-5 to TRBJ1-3, with D perhaps matching TRBD1 (5 bases). From germline, CDR1 is MNHEY and CDR2 SVGAGI. This CDR3 has 15 residues. The V end was cut by 6 bases, the J end by 0 bases, with 12 bases between. CDR3 in amino acids: CASSPLTDSGNTIYF. CDR3 nucleotide sequence: TGTGCCAGCAGCCCCCTGACAGACTCTGGAAACACCATATATTTT.

Many counts were recorded for this clone. The chain is built from TRBV30 and TRBJ1-1, with no clear D. The CDR3 extends over 14 amino acids. Germline-derived CDR1 and CDR2 are GTSNPN and SVGIG (reference sequence). Trimming removed 0 bases at V and 4 bases at J, with 12 bases between. The CDR3 coding sequence is TGTGCCTGGAGTGTAACCGGGTCGGGCACTGAAGCTTTCTTT. Its translation is CAWSVTGSGTEAFF.

This clone was detected only a few times. The rearrangement uses TRBV6-2 or TRBV6-3 and TRBJ2-7; 9 bases agree with TRBD2. Germline V CDR1 and CDR2: MNHEY, SVGEGT. The CDR3 contains 16 residues. Trimming removed 0 bases from V and 2 bases from J; junction bases left unmatched: 5. CDR3 sequence reads: CASSYSGLAKTYEQYF. The CDR3 DNA reads as TGTGCCAGCAGTTACTCCGGACTAGCGAAGACCTACGAGCAGTACTTC.

The chain links TRBV6-5 to TRBJ1-5, with D maybe TRBD1 (5 bases). Trimming pared 5 bases from V and 0 bases from J, leaving 11 bases between. The CDR3 contains 15 residues. Germline CDR1 MNHEY, CDR2 SVGAGI. The CDR3 is CASSPDRPSNQPQHF. CDR3 in DNA: TGTGCCAGCAGTCCCGACAGACCTAGCAATCAGCCCCAGCATTTT.

A single count supports this clone. The chain joins TRBV5-6 to TRBJ1-4, with 7 bases identical to TRBD1. With 0 bases clipped from V and 8 bases from J, the junction kept 4 bases outside the gene matches. The CDR3 totals 14 residues. Germline V gene sequence: CDR1 SGHDT, CDR2 YYEEEE. The CDR3 reads CASSLATGFEKLFF. The CDR3 DNA follows: TGTGCCAGCAGCTTGGCGACAGGGTTCGAAAAACTGTTTTTT.

This chain uses TRBV9 with TRBJ2-1; 8 bases are shared with TRBD2. J lost 3 bases, V lost 0 bases, and 2 bases had no gene match. The CDR3 covers 15 residues. Germline lookup yields CDR1 SGDLS and CDR2 YYNGEE. CDR3 DNA: TGTGCCAGCAGCGTAGTCGGGACTAGCTACAATGAGCAGTTCTTC. Protein sequence: CASSVVGTSYNEQFF.

This chain links TRBV7-2 with TRBJ2-3; 10 nucleotides line up with TRBD2. The CDR3 length is 16 residues. Looked up from germline, CDR1 is SGHTA and CDR2 is FQGNSA. V was pared by 4 bases and J by 5 bases, with 9 bases of the junction left unmatched. CDR3 in DNA: TGTGCCAGCAGCTCGGGAGCGGGGGGGCCTGAAGATACGCAGTATTTT. This sequence encodes CASSSGAGGPEDTQYF.

The chain combines TRBV9 with TRBJ2-7; 10 bases align to TRBD1. The germline V gene has CDR1 SGDLS and CDR2 YYNGEE. The CDR3 is 15 amino acids. The V segment lost 2 bases and the J segment 2 bases; nucleotides outside the gene matches: 4. The CDR3 nucleotides read TGTGCCAGCAGCGTGGGGACAGGGGCCCCCTACGAGCAGTACTTC. It yields the protein CASSVGTGAPYEQYF.

This rearrangement joins TRBV9 to TRBJ2-2; 7 bases match TRBD1. J gave up 5 bases and V 4 bases, and 8 bases lay outside the gene matches. The CDR3 runs to 15 residues. Germline CDR1 reads SGDLS; CDR2 reads YYNGEE. Here the CDR3 DNA reads TGTGCCAGCAGCCTAACCGGGACAGAAACCGGGGAGCTGTTTTTT. Translating it yields CASSLTGTETGELFF.